This TCR beta chain was found in a study of CD8 T cells in ankylosing spondylitis. Findings of the study overall: Within ankylosing spondylitis blood, a TCR beta motif made up of seven to nine highly homologous variants appeared to be characteristic. Reportedly, matched ankylosing spondylitis synovial fluid was significantly enriched for disease-linked clones. Past studies reported some motif variants in reactive arthritis synovial fluid and blood. Relatively rare in peripheral blood, disease-linked clones were also CD8+.

The CDR3 loop spans 13 amino acids. V lost 3 bases, J lost 3 bases, and 9 bases lay in between. Germline values: CDR1 SGHTA, CDR2 FQGTGA. Quantitative 5'-RACE with molecular barcodes produced the TCR beta libraries. Each CDR3 protein is one row after TCRdb ran MiXCR on the 5' RACE reads. The repertoire holds some 450,000 distinct CDR3 sequences, with approximately 17% as singletons. This clonotype came up many times. No antigen is known for it. The sample was blood, either unsorted or a sorted T cell fraction (not recorded which). This sequence joins TRBV7-3 and TRBJ2-7, with D possibly matching TRBD1 (5 bases). The source of this sequence is a male donor with ankylosing spondylitis. CDR3 sequence: CASSLDIGYEQYF. CDR3 DNA sequence: TGTGCCAGCAGCTTGGACATTGGCTACGAGCAGTACTTC.